This entry features one TCR beta chain sequence. The antigen remains unidentified. Trimming stripped 4 bases from V and 4 bases from J, with 12 bases between. CDR3 length: 14 residues. The V gene's germline CDR1 is SGHRS and CDR2 YFSETQ. The PCR ran on 60 Vbeta and 13 Jbeta primers. The protocol was immunoSEQ multiplex PCR, while the TCRdb copy is restricted to in-frame clones and leaves out a portion. Among approximately 100,000 clones, more than 60% were seen once, and the ten largest hold approximately 5.1%. The data derive from a study of cytomegalovirus exposure and HLA in healthy donors. The wider study: Findings of an earlier analysis included over 95 million unique TCR beta sequences from 190 million or so T cells. Study outcomes and limitations: Data from an earlier analysis indicated that most TCR beta V segments were productive either about 90% or about 30% of the time. Follow-up analysis later connected one missense variant in DCLRE1C with trimming of TCR beta V- and J-genes.

Sequencing was carried out using PBMCs. This chain joins TRBV5-1 and TRBJ1-5, with a weak D call TRBD1 (6 bases). This clonotype was sampled from a female donor in good health and CMV-seropositive. The CDR3 nucleotides are TGCGCCAGCAGCCCAGGGGACCCTAATCAGCCCCAGCATTTT. This codes for CASSPGDPNQPQHF.